This paragraph reports one T cell receptor (beta chain). These data come from a study of blood T cell repertoires in COVID-19. Study context: PBMCs, B-cell-depleted T cells, or T cells were the source of the cDNA or gDNA that made up the material.

Germline CDR1 reads MNHEY; CDR2 reads SVGEGT. With 5 bases clipped from V and 7 bases from J, the junction kept 10 bases outside the gene matches. The CDR3 is 17 residues long. The data were produced by immunoSEQ multiplex PCR, yet TCRdb's version contains in-frame clones alone and is incomplete. This sample has about 200,000 clones, with 78% found just once. The receptor's source is an elderly woman with active or convalescent COVID-19. V and J are TRBV6-2 or TRBV6-3 and TRBJ2-1; 14 bases are shared with TRBD2. The sample comprised peripheral blood. The CDR3 sequence: CASSLRLAGGQGNEQFF. DNA for the CDR3: TGTGCCAGCAGTCTTCGACTAGCGGGGGGGCAAGGAAATGAGCAGTTCTTC.